The 6 T cell receptor beta chains below were found in one sample sequenced in a study of cytomegalovirus exposure and HLA in healthy donors. The assay was immunoSEQ multiplex PCR, and TCRdb's table has in-frame clones only and misses some. This sample has hundreds of thousands of clones, with 70% to 90% found just once. Source material: PBMCs. Receptor source: a woman aged 18-29 years in good health and CMV-seronegative.

This chain links TRBV29-1 with TRBJ1-4; 10 bases match TRBD1. Looked up from germline, CDR1 is SQVTM and CDR2 is ANQGSEA. The CDR3 consists of 15 residues. The trim removed 2 bases at V and 7 bases at J, leaving 7 bases unmatched. For the CDR3, the DNA is TGCAGCGTTGAACTCCGACAGGGGGCAGGTGAAAAACTGTTTTTT. This codes for CSVELRQGAGEKLFF.

The CDR3 sequence is CASSVGSVSGNTIYF. The DNA for the CDR3 is TGTGCCAGCAGCGTAGGTTCAGTCTCTGGAAACACCATATATTTT. The chain uses TRBV9 and TRBJ1-3; D not resolved. This CDR3 has 15 residues. Between the trimmed V and J ends, which lost 0 bases and 0 bases, there was a span of 7 bases. Germline V CDR1 and CDR2: SGDLS, YYNGEE.

This rearrangement joins TRBV6-6 to TRBJ1-5; D is unresolved. V was clipped by 8 bases and J by 1 base, with 12 bases between them. CDR3 length: 14 residues. CDR1 and CDR2 (germline): MNHNY, SVGAGI (reference sequence). For the CDR3, the DNA is TGTGCCAGCGCATGGGATCGAAGCAATCAGCCCCAGCATTTT. Translated: CASAWDRSNQPQHF.

V is TRBV19 and J is TRBJ2-3; 8 nucleotides agree with TRBD1. With 5 bases clipped from V and 5 bases from J, the junction kept 6 bases outside the gene matches. The length of the CDR3 is 14 residues. Germline loops: CDR1 LNHDA, CDR2 SQIVND (reference sequence). CDR3 residues: CASSPGQGVDTQYF. The CDR3 nucleotides read TGTGCCAGTAGTCCCGGACAGGGAGTAGATACGCAGTATTTT.

The V and J genes are TRBV11-2 and TRBJ2-5, with TRBD1 identical over 10 bases. With V trimmed by 1 base and J by 3 bases, 2 bases remained unmatched. The CDR3 is 15 residues long. Germline CDR1 reads SGHAT; CDR2 reads FQNNGV. DNA of the CDR3: TGTGCCAGCAGCTTAGCCGGACAGGGGGAAGAGACCCAGTACTTC. It encodes CASSLAGQGEETQYF.

The chain employs TRBV5-8 and TRBJ2-5, with D unclear. Looked up from germline, CDR1 is SGHTS and CDR2 is YDEGEE. V shed 4 bases and J shed 2 bases, with 15 bases lying between them. The CDR3 spans 15 residues. This CDR3 reads CASSHGRVLQETQYF. The DNA of the CDR3 is TGTGCCAGCAGCCACGGACGGGTACTACAAGAGACCCAGTACTTC.